The 30 T cell receptor beta chains below all came from one sample that was sequenced in a study of blood T cells in healthy people across ages. Using a J-beta primer mix together with a sample-barcoded 5' primer, a second PCR was run for roughly 6 to 11 cycles. TCRdb reanalysed the 5' RACE reads using MiXCR and keeps one entry per CDR3 protein. This table holds more than 550,000 distinct CDR3 sequences, 20% to 25% found once. Sequenced: blood. Receptors were obtained from a man aged 65 to 85 in good health.

This clonotype has more than one count but fewer than ten. CDR3 sequence: CASSLALGGISEQFF. The DNA for the CDR3 is TGTGCCAGCAGCTTAGCGCTGGGCGGGATTAGTGAGCAGTTCTTC. The chain couples TRBV7-6 to TRBJ2-5; TRBD2 is a possible D gene (6 bases). The DNA end favors TRBJ2-1, so the J call may be wrong. The germline gives CDR1 SGHVS, CDR2 FNYEAQ. The CDR3 has 15 amino acids.

The chain uses TRBV5-1 and TRBJ2-3, with a possible D match to TRBD1 (6 bases). The CDR3 contains 14 residues. V gave up 4 bases and J gave up 5 bases, with 14 bases separating them. In germline, CDR1 is SGHRS, CDR2 YFSETQ. Here the CDR3 reads CASSPIQGEDTQYF. The CDR3 nucleotides read TGCGCCAGCAGCCCAATACAGGGTGAAGATACGCAGTATTTT.

This clonotype has only a few counts. The rearrangement links TRBV7-8 to TRBJ1-2; D remains ambiguous. The CDR3 runs to 15 residues. V dropped 0 bases and J dropped 0 bases, with 8 bases sitting between them. The germline gives CDR1 SGHVS, CDR2 FQNEAQ. The CDR3 DNA reads as TGTGCCAGCAGCTTAGCGGTGCGGTCTAACTATGGCTACACCTTC. Residues: CASSLAVRSNYGYTF. Variable domain in full (rest from reference TRBV7-8 and TRBJ1-2): GAGVSQSPRYKVAKRGQDVALRCDPISGHVSLFWYQQALGQGPEFLTYFQNEAQLDKSGLPSDRFFAERPEGSVSTLKIQRTQQEDSAVYLCASSLAVRSNYGYTFGSGTRLTVV.

This clonotype was observed a handful of times. The chain couples TRBV3-1 to TRBJ2-7; TRBD2 aligns across 12 bases. CDR3 length: 17 residues. Germline V lookup: CDR1 LGHDT, CDR2 YNNKEL (reference sequence). Trimming removed 1 base from V and 5 bases from J; junction bases left unmatched: 9. The CDR3 sequence is CASSQGTSGVPGNEQYF. The CDR3 nucleotides are TGTGCCAGCAGCCAAGGGACTAGCGGGGTACCTGGGAACGAGCAGTACTTC.

V is TRBV5-1 and J is TRBJ2-5; no clear D. The J call may be faulty, since TRBJ2-7 better matches the DNA end. CDR1 is SGHRS and CDR2 is YFSETQ in the germline V gene. This CDR3 is 14 amino acids long. CDR3: CASNQEGLTYEQYF. The CDR3 DNA follows: TGCGCCAGCAACCAGGAAGGGTTGACCTACGAGCAGTACTTC.

The CDR3 region has the DNA TGCAGCGTGAACGATCCGGGGGCTCATGAAAAACTGTTTTTT. It specifies CSVNDPGAHEKLFF. The J gene is TRBJ1-4, the V gene TRBV29-1; tentative D call: TRBD1 (6 bases). Germline CDR1 and CDR2: SQVTM and ANQGSEA. This CDR3 has 14 residues. V was pared by 6 bases and J by 6 bases, with 17 bases between.

This clonotype was detected only a few times. This chain links TRBV28 with TRBJ1-2; 10 nucleotides match TRBD1. Germline V gene sequence: CDR1 MDHEN, CDR2 SYDVKM. CDR3 length equals 15 residues. Trimming removed 4 bases from V and 3 bases from J; junction bases left unmatched: 5. The CDR3 region has the DNA TGTGCCAGCAGTTCCCTGACAGGGGGCGACTATGGCTACACCTTC. It translates to CASSSLTGGDYGYTF.

The chain links TRBV5-1 to TRBJ1-4, with D possibly being TRBD1 (5 bases). The CDR3 is 17 residues long. The V end was cut by 0 bases, the J end by 2 bases, with 14 bases between. From germline, CDR1 is SGHRS and CDR2 YFSETQ. CDR3 nucleotide sequence: TGCGCCAGCAGCTTGGCCGGTGGCCGGGGGACTAATGAAAAACTGTTTTTT. Translated: CASSLAGGRGTNEKLFF. Drawing the rest from reference TRBV5-1 and TRBJ1-4, the complete variable domain is KAGVTQTPRYLIKTRGQQVTLSCSPISGHRSVSWYQQTPGQGLQFLFEYFSETQRNKGNFPGRFSGRQFSNSRSEMNVSTLELGDSALYLCASSLAGGRGTNEKLFFGSGTQLSVL.

This chain links TRBV27 with TRBJ1-2, with a tentative D call TRBD1 (5 bases). The CDR3 loop spans 14 amino acids. Germline CDR1 is MNHEY and CDR2 is SMNVEV (reference sequence). V gave up 5 bases and J gave up 7 bases, with 17 bases separating them. CDR3: CASSSMGTTGGYTF. The CDR3 DNA reads as TGTGCCAGCAGTAGTATGGGGACTACGGGTGGCTACACCTTC.

V gene TRBV3-1 combines with J gene TRBJ2-1, with 10 bases aligning to TRBD2. The DNA end favors TRBJ2-7, so the J call may be wrong. The length of the CDR3 is 14 residues. In germline, CDR1 is LGHDT, CDR2 YNNKEL (reference sequence). The CDR3 region has the DNA TGTGCCAGCAGCTCTAGCGGGAGTAACTACGAGCAGTACGTC. This sequence encodes CASSSSGSNYEQYV.

V is TRBV4-3 and J is TRBJ2-5; D is uncertain. CDR1 is LGHNA, CDR2 YSLEER, per germline. The CDR3 sequence is 14 residues long. V was clipped by 3 bases and J by 5 bases, with 13 bases between them. The CDR3 region has the DNA TGCGCCAGCAGCCAGCACTTGGCCCTGGAGACCCAGTACTTC. Its protein is CASSQHLALETQYF.

The chain links TRBV20-1 to TRBJ2-3; perhaps TRBD1 as D (6 bases). Per germline, CDR1 DFQATT and CDR2 SNEGSKA (reference sequence). The V gene lost 6 bases and the J gene lost 4 bases, with 11 bases spanning the gap. The CDR3 runs to 12 residues. The chain's CDR3 is CSAPQGSDTQYF. In DNA form, the CDR3 reads TGCAGTGCGCCGCAGGGGTCAGATACGCAGTATTTT.

The chain uses TRBV12-3 or TRBV12-4 and TRBJ1-2, with D possibly being TRBD1 (5 bases). V was pared by 5 bases and J by 1 base, with 14 bases between. This CDR3 has 15 residues. Written as DNA, the CDR3 is TGTGCCAGCAGTCCCGGGGGGTGGGGTAACTATGGCTACACCTTC. Its translation: CASSPGGWGNYGYTF.

V and J are TRBV12-3 or TRBV12-4 and TRBJ2-3; tentative D call: TRBD2 (6 bases). V shed 4 bases and J shed 5 bases, with 7 bases lying between them. CDR3 length: 12 residues. The CDR3 sequence: CASSWGEDTQYF. In nucleotides, the CDR3 is TGTGCCAGCAGTTGGGGGGAAGATACGCAGTATTTT.

In DNA form, the CDR3 reads TGTGCCACCGAAAGGACGGAGAACACCGGGGAGCTGTTTTTT. Its protein is CATERTENTGELFF. The genes are TRBV12-3 or TRBV12-4 and TRBJ2-2; no firm D call. The CDR3 contains 14 residues. V was clipped by 10 bases and J by 1 base, with 13 bases between them.

This clonotype occurred many times. The chain employs TRBV7-2 and TRBJ1-1; 7 bases agree with TRBD1. The germline gives CDR1 SGHTA, CDR2 FQGNSA. Trimming took 0 bases from V and 2 from J; bases not matched to a gene: 9. The CDR3 totals 17 residues. The CDR3 sequence is CASSLALGRGANTEAFF. The CDR3 DNA follows: TGTGCCAGCAGCTTAGCGCTTGGCAGGGGGGCCAACACTGAAGCTTTCTTT.

This rearrangement joins TRBV5-1 to TRBJ1-1; D uncertain. The V gene's germline CDR1 is SGHRS and CDR2 YFSETQ. V was shortened by 0 bases and J by 1 base, with 13 bases between the two germline ends. The CDR3 contains 16 residues. Here the CDR3 DNA reads TGCGCCAGCAGCTTGGACGGTCGCCGGGGGAACACTGAAGCTTTCTTT. Protein sequence: CASSLDGRRGNTEAFF.

This sequence joins TRBV20-1 and TRBJ2-7; D unclear. The J call may be incorrect, as the DNA end agrees better with TRBJ2-1. The germline CDR1 and CDR2 sequences are DFQATT and SNEGSKA (reference sequence). This CDR3 contains 12 residues. CDR3 amino acids: CSARVPYNEQFF. The CDR3 DNA reads as TGCAGTGCTAGAGTACCCTACAATGAGCAGTTCTTC.

This chain connects TRBV7-6 to TRBJ1-3; D might be TRBD1 (5 bases). CDR1 and CDR2 (germline): SGHVS, FNYEAQ. V lost 3 bases to trimming and J lost 0 bases, with 9 bases between them. The CDR3 is made up of 15 amino acids. The CDR3 nucleotides read TGTGCCAGCAGCTTGACAGTCAACTCTGGAAACACCATATATTTT. Its protein is CASSLTVNSGNTIYF. The full variable domain, its missing parts supplied by reference TRBV7-6 and TRBJ1-3, is GAGVSQSPRYKVTKRGQDVALRCDPISGHVSLYWYRQALGQGPEFLTYFNYEAQQDKSGLPNDRFSAERPEGSISTLTIQRTEQRDSAMYRCASSLTVNSGNTIYFGEGSWLTVV.

This clonotype was picked up a small number of times. The rearrangement links TRBV20-1 to TRBJ1-2, with TRBD1 identical over 7 bases. The germline gives CDR1 DFQATT, CDR2 SNEGSKA (reference sequence). This CDR3 contains 12 residues. The junction had 4 bases not matched to a gene; V was cut back by 6 bases and J by 3 bases. This chain's CDR3 is CSASQGDYGYTF. CDR3 DNA: TGCAGTGCGTCTCAGGGGGACTATGGCTACACCTTC.

This clonotype occurred a few times. The genes are TRBV6-6 and TRBJ2-7; 12 bases align to TRBD1. With V trimmed by 10 bases and J by 4 bases, 11 bases remained unmatched. The CDR3 spans 15 residues. Per the germline V gene, CDR1 is MNHNY and CDR2 is SVGAGI (reference sequence). DNA of the CDR3: TGTGCCACTCAAGGGGGGACAGGGGGCTCTTACGAGCAGTACGTC. Amino acids: CATQGGTGGSYEQYV.

V usage is TRBV4-3 and J usage is TRBJ2-3; no reliable D call. This CDR3 spans 14 amino acids. V dropped 0 bases and J dropped 1 base, with 5 bases sitting between them. Germline V gene lookup returns CDR1 LGHNA and CDR2 YSLEER. The CDR3 here is CASSQDGGTDTQYF. The DNA for the CDR3 is TGCGCCAGCAGCCAAGATGGGGGCACAGATACGCAGTATTTT.

This chain joins TRBV20-1 and TRBJ2-1, with 10 positions matching TRBD2. J lost 7 bases, V lost 3 bases, and 6 bases had no gene match. The CDR3 loop spans 14 amino acids. The germline V gene encodes CDR1 DFQATT and CDR2 SNEGSKA (reference sequence). The CDR3 loop reads CSARGAGGPNEQFF. DNA for the CDR3: TGCAGTGCTAGGGGAGCGGGGGGGCCGAATGAGCAGTTCTTC.

This rearrangement joins TRBV12-3 or TRBV12-4 to TRBJ2-5; D unresolved. CDR3 length equals 13 residues. V lost 1 base and J 4 bases, leaving 7 bases between the germline ends. The CDR3 region is CASSLVTVETQYF. CDR3 nucleotides: TGTGCCAGCAGTTTAGTCACGGTAGAGACCCAGTACTTC.

In this sample, this clonotype turned up a few times. V usage is TRBV20-1 and J usage is TRBJ2-3; D ambiguous. Germline loops: CDR1 DFQATT, CDR2 SNEGSKA (reference sequence). V lost 6 bases and J 1 base, leaving 11 bases between the germline ends. The CDR3 totals 13 residues. The CDR3 loop reads CSARFAGTDTQYF. For the CDR3, the DNA is TGCAGTGCCCGCTTCGCGGGCACAGATACGCAGTATTTT.

The sample holds a few counts of this clonotype. The chain employs TRBV6-1 and TRBJ1-2; D unclear. The CDR3 is made up of 14 amino acids. Trimming pared 1 base from V and 4 bases from J, leaving 10 bases between. From germline, CDR1 is MNHNS and CDR2 SASEGT. CDR3 sequence (DNA): TGTGCCAGCAGTGAAGGGGTAGCGCCCTATGGCTACACCTTC. Amino acid sequence: CASSEGVAPYGYTF.

The rearrangement uses TRBV28 and TRBJ1-1; TRBD1 aligns across 9 bases. This CDR3 comprises 16 residues. J lost 1 base, V lost 10 bases, and 13 bases had no gene match. Germline V lookup: CDR1 MDHEN, CDR2 SYDVKM. The CDR3 here is CATKGDRGGRNTEAFF. The CDR3, as DNA: TGTGCCACCAAGGGAGACAGGGGGGGTCGGAACACTGAAGCTTTCTTT. The full variable domain, in which reference TRBV28 and TRBJ1-1 provide the parts outside the CDR3, is DVKVTQSSRYLVKRTGEKVFLECVQDMDHENMFWYRQDPGLGLRLIYFSYDVKMKEKGDIPEGYSVSREKKERFSLILESASTNQTSMYLCATKGDRGGRNTEAFFGQGTRLTVV.

Only a few counts were recorded for this clonotype. The chain links TRBV7-2 to TRBJ2-3; 10 positions match TRBD2. Per germline, CDR1 SGHTA and CDR2 FQGNSA. The ends lost 6 bases at V and 1 base at J; junction bases unmatched: 10. The CDR3 has 17 amino acids. The CDR3: CASRLQSGTSGTDTQYF. The CDR3 DNA is TGTGCCAGCAGACTCCAATCCGGGACTAGCGGCACAGATACGCAGTATTTT.

The chain uses TRBV5-1 and TRBJ2-7; D remains unclear. CDR3 size: 15 residues. V was trimmed by 0 bases and J by 7 bases, leaving 17 bases between them. The germline gives CDR1 SGHRS, CDR2 YFSETQ. The CDR3 is CASSLGFVPLGEQYF. CDR3 in DNA: TGCGCCAGCAGCTTGGGATTCGTCCCGCTGGGAGAGCAGTACTTC.

This chain links TRBV7-8 with TRBJ1-2, with TRBD1 matching over 10 bases. The CDR3 consists of 16 residues. The ends lost 5 bases at V and 5 bases at J; junction bases unmatched: 11. Germline lookup yields CDR1 SGHVS and CDR2 FQNEAQ. The CDR3 reads CASSLTGQGVSYGYTF. The DNA of the CDR3 is TGTGCCAGCAGCCTCACCGGACAGGGGGTCTCTTATGGCTACACCTTC.